This entry lists 11 T cell receptor beta chains sequenced from one sample in a study of cytomegalovirus exposure and HLA in healthy donors (dated by TCRdb to about 2017). The method behind the library was the immunoSEQ multiplex PCR assay. For the multiplex PCR, a mixture combining 60 forward primers for TCR Vbeta segments and 13 reverse primers for TCR Jbeta segments was used. TCRdb provides this immuneACCESS table in a form limited to in-frame rearrangements. Some clones are lacking; in checked studies, under half of them reflect an unresolved V gene, and why the rest are absent is not known. This sample lists 95,000 to 100,000 clones; around 74% were detected once. The ten top clones hold approximately 6.4% of the sample. Sequencing was performed on PBMCs. The receptor source for this set is a man aged 40-55 years in good health and CMV-seropositive.

This clone was seen a few times. This rearrangement joins TRBV6-1 to TRBJ2-5; 8 nucleotides match TRBD1. Germline assignment: CDR1 MNHNS and CDR2 SASEGT. V was pared by 5 bases and J by 5 bases, with 7 bases of the junction left unmatched. The CDR3 runs 14 residues. Written as DNA, the CDR3 is TGTGCCAGCAGTTTCCGGACAGGGACGGAGACCCAGTACTTC. This codes for CASSFRTGTETQYF.

The V call is TRBV28, the J call TRBJ2-1, with TRBD2 as a possible D gene (7 bases). V was pared by 11 bases and J by 9 bases, with 20 bases between. Germline V gene data show CDR1 as MDHEN and CDR2 as SYDVKM. CDR3 length: 13 residues. In DNA form, the CDR3 reads TGTGCCCAAGGGGGGAGGGCCCTAGGTGAGCAGTTCTTC. It yields the protein CAQGGRALGEQFF.

This clone occurred a few times. The chain carries TRBV27 and TRBJ1-2, with D possibly being TRBD1 (6 bases). The V and J ends lost 5 bases and 3 bases respectively, with 13 bases between them. CDR1 and CDR2 (germline): MNHEY, SMNVEV (reference sequence). CDR3 length: 14 amino acids. CDR3 bases: TGTGCCAGCAGTCCCCAGGGGACCGACTATGGCTACACCTTC. Its protein product is CASSPQGTDYGYTF.

The rearrangement links TRBV7-2 to TRBJ2-1; D unresolved. Trimming took 1 base from V and 10 from J, leaving 11 bases between them. Germline V lookup: CDR1 SGHTA, CDR2 FQGNSA. There are 13 residues in the CDR3. Here the CDR3 DNA reads TGTGCCAGCAGCTTAGTTCAGCTGGAGGAGCAGTTCTTC. As protein: CASSLVQLEEQFF.

The rearrangement links TRBV5-1 to TRBJ2-1; TRBD2 aligns across 10 bases. The CDR3 totals 15 residues. CDR1 and CDR2 from the germline V gene are SGHRS and YFSETQ. Trimming at V came to 4 bases and at J to 6 bases, leaving 7 bases not matched to a gene. CDR3 loop: CASSTSSGGGNEQFF. CDR3 sequence (DNA): TGCGCCAGCAGCACGTCTAGCGGGGGCGGCAATGAGCAGTTCTTC.

This chain uses TRBV5-1 with TRBJ2-2, with no clear D. From germline, CDR1 is SGHRS and CDR2 YFSETQ. This CDR3 contains 13 residues. V lost 0 bases to trimming and J lost 5 bases, with 5 bases between them. This chain's CDR3 is CASSLAGTGELFF. DNA for the CDR3: TGCGCCAGCAGCTTGGCCGGGACCGGGGAGCTGTTTTTT.

The chain recombines TRBV15 with TRBJ1-5; D unresolved. Deletions cut 0 bases from V and 7 bases from J, with 13 bases between. Germline V CDR1 and CDR2: LNHNV, YYDKDF (reference sequence). The CDR3 is 15 residues long. DNA for the CDR3: TGTGCCACCAGCAGAGATCACGGGGTTGAGCAGCCCCAGCATTTT. Translating it yields CATSRDHGVEQPQHF.

The gene calls are TRBV6-1 and TRBJ2-7, with a weak D call TRBD1 (5 bases). Trimming took 6 bases from V and 3 from J, leaving 12 bases between them. The CDR3 extends over 13 amino acids. In germline, CDR1 is MNHNS, CDR2 SASEGT. The CDR3 here is CASRSTALYEQYF. DNA for the CDR3: TGTGCCAGCAGATCGACAGCTCTCTACGAGCAGTACTTC.

The V and J genes are TRBV9 and TRBJ2-2; tentative D call: TRBD2 (6 bases). This CDR3 is 17 amino acids long. Per the germline V gene, CDR1 is SGDLS and CDR2 is YYNGEE. The V and J ends lost 2 bases and 1 base respectively, with 15 bases between them. CDR3 sequence (DNA): TGTGCCAGCAGCGTGGGAGGCGCGGGGATGAACACCGGGGAGCTGTTTTTT. Its translation is CASSVGGAGMNTGELFF.

The rearrangement uses TRBV4-2 and TRBJ2-3, with a tentative D call TRBD2 (5 bases). Trimming cost V 4 bases and J 2 bases, with 10 bases left between them. Germline V CDR1 and CDR2: LGHNA, YNFKEQ. The CDR3 spans 14 residues. Here the CDR3 DNA reads TGTGCCAGCAGCCCCGAGGGATCCACAGATACGCAGTATTTT. Translating gives CASSPEGSTDTQYF.

The chain uses TRBV7-9 and TRBJ2-3; D remains ambiguous. The germline gives CDR1 SEHNR, CDR2 FQNEAQ (reference sequence). Trimming took off 5 bases at V and 5 bases at J, with 17 bases between the two ends. This CDR3 contains 15 residues. The CDR3, as DNA: TGTGCCAGCAGCCCCCATATATGGAGCCAAGATACGCAGTATTTT. Amino acids: CASSPHIWSQDTQYF.